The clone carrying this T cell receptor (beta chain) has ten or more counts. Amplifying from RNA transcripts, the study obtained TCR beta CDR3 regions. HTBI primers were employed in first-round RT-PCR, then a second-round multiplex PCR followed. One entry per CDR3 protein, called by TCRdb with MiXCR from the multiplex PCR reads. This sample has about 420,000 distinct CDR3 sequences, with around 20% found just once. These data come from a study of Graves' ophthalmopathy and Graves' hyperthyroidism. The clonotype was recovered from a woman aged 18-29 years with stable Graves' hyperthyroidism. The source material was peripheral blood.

CDR3 loop: CATSDPLASQETQYF. CDR3 nucleotides: TGTGCCACCAGTGATCCACTAGCGTCCCAAGAGACCCAGTACTTC. The chain uses TRBV24-1 and TRBJ2-5, with 7 positions matching TRBD2. Germline CDR1 is KGHDR and CDR2 is SFDVKD. V shed 3 bases and J 1 base; nucleotides not matched to a gene: 4. The CDR3 has 15 amino acids.